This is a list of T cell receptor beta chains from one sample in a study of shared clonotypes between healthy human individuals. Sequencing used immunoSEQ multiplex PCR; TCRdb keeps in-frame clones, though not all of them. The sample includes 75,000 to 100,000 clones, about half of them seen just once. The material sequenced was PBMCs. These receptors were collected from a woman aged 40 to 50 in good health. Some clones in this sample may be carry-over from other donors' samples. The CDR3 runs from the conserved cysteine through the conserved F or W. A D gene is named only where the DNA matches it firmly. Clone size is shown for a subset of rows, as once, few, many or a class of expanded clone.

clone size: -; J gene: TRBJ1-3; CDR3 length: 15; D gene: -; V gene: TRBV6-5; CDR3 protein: CASSQGRASGNTIYF; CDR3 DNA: TGTGCCAGCAGTCAGGGACGAGCCTCTGGAAACACCATATATTTT
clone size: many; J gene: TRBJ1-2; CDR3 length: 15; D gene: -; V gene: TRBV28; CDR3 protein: CASSSTLSGAHGYTF; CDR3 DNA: TGTGCCAGCAGTTCAACCCTGTCCGGGGCTCATGGCTACACCTTC
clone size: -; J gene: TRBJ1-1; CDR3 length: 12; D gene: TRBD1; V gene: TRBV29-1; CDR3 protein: CSVTTGGPEAFF; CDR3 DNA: TGCAGCGTTACGACAGGGGGCCCTGAAGCTTTCTTT
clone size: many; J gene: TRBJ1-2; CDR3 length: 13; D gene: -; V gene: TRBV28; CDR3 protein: CASSLSDSYGYTF; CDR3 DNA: TGTGCCAGCAGTTTATCGGACAGCTATGGCTACACCTTC
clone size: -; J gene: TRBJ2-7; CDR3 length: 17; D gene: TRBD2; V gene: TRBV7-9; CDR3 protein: CASSLSRLAATSYEQYF; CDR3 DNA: TGTGCCAGCAGCCTATCCAGACTAGCGGCTACCTCCTACGAGCAGTACTTC
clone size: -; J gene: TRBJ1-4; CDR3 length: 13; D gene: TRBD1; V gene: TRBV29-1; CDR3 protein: CSVGQGMNEKLFF; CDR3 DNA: TGCAGCGTTGGACAGGGTATGAATGAAAAACTGTTTTTT
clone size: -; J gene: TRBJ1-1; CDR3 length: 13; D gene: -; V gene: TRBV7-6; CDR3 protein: CASSLEENTEAFF; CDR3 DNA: TGTGCCAGCAGCTTAGAGGAGAACACTGAAGCTTTCTTT
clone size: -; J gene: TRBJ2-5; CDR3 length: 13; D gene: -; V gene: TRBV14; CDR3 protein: CASSQDRGAANHF; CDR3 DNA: TGTGCCAGCAGCCAAGATCGGGGGGCGGCAAACCACTTC
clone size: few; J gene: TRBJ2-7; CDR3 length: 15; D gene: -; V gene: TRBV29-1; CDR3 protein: CSVEGGTEVSYEQYF; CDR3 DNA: TGCAGCGTTGAGGGCGGGACAGAAGTCTCCTACGAGCAGTACTTC
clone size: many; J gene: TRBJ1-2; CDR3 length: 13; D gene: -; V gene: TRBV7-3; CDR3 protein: CASSPGPNYGYTF; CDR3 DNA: TGTGCCAGCAGCCCCGGGCCTAACTATGGCTACACCTTC
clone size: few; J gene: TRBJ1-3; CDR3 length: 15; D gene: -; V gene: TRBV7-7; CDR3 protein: CASSLATGSGNTIYF; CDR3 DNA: TGTGCTAGCAGCTTAGCGACAGGCTCTGGAAACACCATATATTTT
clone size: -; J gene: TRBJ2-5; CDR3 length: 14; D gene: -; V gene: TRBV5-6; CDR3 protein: CASSLTGTQETQYF; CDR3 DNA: TGTGCCAGCAGCTTGACAGGGACACAAGAGACCCAGTACTTC
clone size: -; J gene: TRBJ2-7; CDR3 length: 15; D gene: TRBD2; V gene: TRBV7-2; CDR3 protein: CASSLTSGNGYEQYF; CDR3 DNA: TGTGCCAGCAGCTTAACTAGCGGGAATGGGTACGAGCAGTACTTC
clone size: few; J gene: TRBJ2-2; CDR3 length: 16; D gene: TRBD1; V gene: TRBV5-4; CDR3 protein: CASSGGQGANTGELFF; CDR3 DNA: TGTGCCAGCAGCGGAGGACAGGGGGCGAACACCGGGGAGCTGTTTTTT
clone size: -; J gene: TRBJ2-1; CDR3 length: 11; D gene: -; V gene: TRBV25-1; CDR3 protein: CASPGYNEQFF; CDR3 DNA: TGTGCCAGCCCGGGCTACAATGAGCAGTTCTTC
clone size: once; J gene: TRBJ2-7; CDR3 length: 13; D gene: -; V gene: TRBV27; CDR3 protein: CASQTYGGGEQYF; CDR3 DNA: TGTGCCAGCCAGACCTACGGGGGAGGCGAGCAGTACTTC
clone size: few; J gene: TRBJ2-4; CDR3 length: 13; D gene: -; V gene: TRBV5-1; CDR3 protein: CASSFPSPNIQYF; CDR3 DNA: TGCGCCAGCAGCTTCCCATCCCCTAACATTCAGTACTTC
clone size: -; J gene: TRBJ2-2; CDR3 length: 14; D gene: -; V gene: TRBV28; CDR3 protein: CATLKRLGSRELFF; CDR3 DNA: TGTGCCACCCTTAAGAGACTAGGGTCTCGGGAGCTGTTTTTT
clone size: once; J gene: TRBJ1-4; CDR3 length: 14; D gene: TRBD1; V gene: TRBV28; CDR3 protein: CASSLNRGGEKLFF; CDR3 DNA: TGTGCCAGCAGTTTAAACAGGGGAGGTGAAAAACTGTTTTTT
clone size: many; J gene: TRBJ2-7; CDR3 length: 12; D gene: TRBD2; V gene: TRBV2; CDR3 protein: CASGGLAGEQYF; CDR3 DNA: TGTGCCAGCGGGGGACTAGCGGGCGAGCAGTACTTC
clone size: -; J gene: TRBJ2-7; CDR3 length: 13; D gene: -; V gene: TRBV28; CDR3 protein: CATYTRQVVRQYF; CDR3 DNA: TGTGCCACCTATACCCGACAGGTAGTACGGCAGTACTTC
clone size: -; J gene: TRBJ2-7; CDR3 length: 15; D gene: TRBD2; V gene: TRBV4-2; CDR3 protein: CASSQDERDLHEQYF; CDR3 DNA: TGTGCCAGCAGCCAAGATGAGCGGGATCTCCACGAGCAGTACTTC
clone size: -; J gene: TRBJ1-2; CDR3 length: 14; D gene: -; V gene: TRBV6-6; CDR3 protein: CASSITDGYYGYTF; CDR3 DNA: TGTGCCAGCAGTATAACGGACGGCTACTATGGCTACACCTTC
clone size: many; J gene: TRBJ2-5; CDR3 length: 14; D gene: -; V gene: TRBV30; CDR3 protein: CAWSVLGEKETQYF; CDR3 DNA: TGTGCCTGGAGTGTACTCGGAGAAAAAGAGACCCAGTACTTC
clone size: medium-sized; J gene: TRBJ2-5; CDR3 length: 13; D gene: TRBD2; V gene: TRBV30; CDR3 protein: CAGSRTSGIAQYF; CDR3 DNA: TGTGCCGGAAGTAGGACTAGCGGGATAGCCCAGTACTTC
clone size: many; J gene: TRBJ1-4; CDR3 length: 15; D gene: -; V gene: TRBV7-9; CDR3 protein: CASSLDTGSNEKLFF; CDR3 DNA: TGTGCCAGCAGCTTAGACACAGGGTCCAATGAAAAACTGTTTTTT
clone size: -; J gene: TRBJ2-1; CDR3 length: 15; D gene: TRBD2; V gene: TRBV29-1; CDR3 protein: CSVLAGPAAYNEQFF; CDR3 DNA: TGCAGCGTCCTAGCGGGCCCTGCGGCCTACAATGAGCAGTTCTTC
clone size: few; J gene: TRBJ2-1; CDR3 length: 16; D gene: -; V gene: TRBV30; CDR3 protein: CAWSVPDRQLYNEQFF; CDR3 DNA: TGTGCCTGGAGTGTGCCCGACAGGCAACTTTACAATGAGCAGTTCTTC
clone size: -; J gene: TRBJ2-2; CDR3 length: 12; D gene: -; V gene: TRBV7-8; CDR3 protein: CASIGSGGELFF; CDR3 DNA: TGTGCCAGCATAGGTAGCGGCGGGGAGCTGTTTTTT
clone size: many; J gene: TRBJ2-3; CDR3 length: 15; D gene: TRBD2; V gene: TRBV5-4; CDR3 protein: CASSLAGGLTDTQYF; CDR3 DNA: TGTGCCAGCAGCTTGGCGGGAGGGCTCACAGATACGCAGTATTTT
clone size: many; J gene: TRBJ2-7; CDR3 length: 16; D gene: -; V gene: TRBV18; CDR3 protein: CASSSTPDVTAYEQYF; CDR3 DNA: TGTGCCAGCTCATCAACCCCGGACGTAACCGCCTACGAGCAGTACTTC